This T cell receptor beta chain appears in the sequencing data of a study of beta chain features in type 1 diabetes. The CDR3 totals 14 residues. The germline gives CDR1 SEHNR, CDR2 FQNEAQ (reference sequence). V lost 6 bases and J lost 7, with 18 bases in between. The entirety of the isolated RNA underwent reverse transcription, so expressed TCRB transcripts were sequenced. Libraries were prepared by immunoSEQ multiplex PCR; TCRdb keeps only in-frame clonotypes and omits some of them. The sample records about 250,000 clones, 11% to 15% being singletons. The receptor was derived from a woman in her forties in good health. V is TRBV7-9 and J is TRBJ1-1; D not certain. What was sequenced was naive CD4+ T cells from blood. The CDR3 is CASRPPERFSEAFF. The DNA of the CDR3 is TGTGCCAGCAGACCTCCGGAGCGGTTCAGTGAAGCTTTCTTT.